Below, 23 T cell receptor beta chains from the same sample are listed, as sequenced in a study of vaccination and CD4 T cells after COVID-19. As to treatment: approximately nine-day PBMC culture with coronavirus spike peptide pools or control peptides (ViraFEST assay). With the Oncomine TCR Beta short-read assay, DNA from cultured CD4+ T cells was sequenced. TCRdb analysed the PCR reads with MiXCR anew, one entry per CDR3 protein. The sample has approximately 19,000 distinct CDR3 sequences, roughly half seen once. These receptors have no known antigen. The sequences come from CD4+ T cells from blood, cultured in vitro, collected after SARS-CoV-2 vaccination. These receptors came from a human donor who had recovered from COVID-19.

The CDR3 sequence is CASSEAGGRSSYNEQFF. DNA of the CDR3: TGTGCCAGCAGTGAGGCGGGGGGCCGGAGCTCCTACAATGAGCAGTTCTTC. The chain recombines TRBV6-4 with TRBJ2-1; 8 bases are a match to TRBD2. V was clipped by 3 bases and J by 0 bases; unmatched bases: 7. The length of the CDR3 is 17 residues. Germline V lookup: CDR1 MRHNA, CDR2 SNTAGT.

This chain uses TRBV7-2 with TRBJ2-3; the match to TRBD2 covers 7 bases. The CDR3 loop spans 16 amino acids. Losses at the gene ends were 0 bases for V and 5 bases for J; bases not matched to a gene: 8. Germline V CDR1 and CDR2: SGHTA, FQGNSA. CDR3 amino acids: CASSLAAGVGGDTQYF. The CDR3 DNA follows: TGTGCCAGCAGCTTAGCGGCGGGGGTCGGAGGAGATACGCAGTATTTT.

The chain combines TRBV5-4 with TRBJ2-3; 10 bases are shared with TRBD2. The CDR3 is made up of 14 amino acids. Germline CDR1 reads SGHNT; CDR2 reads YYREEE (reference sequence). Trimming at V came to 4 bases and at J to 3 bases, leaving 2 bases not matched to a gene. CDR3 sequence reads: CASSEGLATDTQYF. Written as DNA, the CDR3 is TGTGCCAGCAGCGAGGGACTAGCGACAGATACGCAGTATTTT.

The J gene is TRBJ2-7, the V gene TRBV15, with 10 bases that match TRBD1. The CDR3 length is 17 residues. CDR1 is LNHNV, CDR2 YYDKDF, per germline (reference sequence). The V gene end was trimmed by 1 base and the J gene end by 2 bases; junction bases not matched to a gene: 8. CDR3 DNA: TGTGCCACCAGCAGAGCCAATCCGGGACAGGGGACCTACGAGCAGTACTTC. This codes for CATSRANPGQGTYEQYF.

The V call is TRBV7-2, the J call TRBJ2-1; 14 nucleotides line up with TRBD2. Looked up from germline, CDR1 is SGHTA and CDR2 is FQGNSA. J was trimmed by 0 bases and V by 5 bases; bases with no gene match: 3. The length of the CDR3 is 17 residues. CDR3 residues: CASSPGTSGSSYNEQFF. In DNA, the CDR3 is TGTGCCAGCAGCCCAGGGACTAGCGGGAGCTCCTACAATGAGCAGTTCTTC.

This clonotype turned up a few times. The chain joins TRBV4-1 to TRBJ1-5, with TRBD1 as a possible D gene (5 bases). This CDR3 is built from 15 residues. The V and J ends lost 0 bases and 0 bases respectively, with 6 bases between them. Germline V CDR1 and CDR2: MGHRA, YSYEKL. The CDR3 is CASSQDGGSNQPQHF. DNA for the CDR3: TGCGCCAGCAGCCAAGATGGGGGTAGCAATCAGCCCCAGCATTTT.

The V call is TRBV12-3 or TRBV12-4, the J call TRBJ2-5; 10 bases match TRBD2. V shed 4 bases, J shed 5 bases, and the junction held 4 bases outside the gene matches. The CDR3 sequence is 14 residues long. The CDR3 protein is CASSWLAGVETQYF. CDR3 DNA: TGTGCCAGCAGTTGGCTAGCGGGAGTCGAGACCCAGTACTTC.

This clonotype was observed a few times. This chain joins TRBV23-1 and TRBJ1-1, with 7 nucleotides matching TRBD1. TRBV23-1 is identified as an open reading frame with a role that is uncertain. This CDR3 is built from 14 residues. The V segment lost 6 bases and the J segment 4 bases; nucleotides outside the gene matches: 8. The CDR3 loop is CASRGGGLSTEAFF. DNA for the CDR3: TGCGCCAGCAGGGGAGGGGGCTTGAGCACTGAAGCTTTCTTT.

V usage is TRBV12-3 or TRBV12-4 and J usage is TRBJ1-5; D ambiguous. The CDR3 spans 13 residues. Trimming stripped 5 bases from V and 6 bases from J, with 11 bases between. Here the CDR3 reads CASSTRSSQPQHF. The CDR3 DNA follows: TGTGCCAGCAGTACACGGTCGTCTCAGCCCCAGCATTTT.

The chain carries TRBV10-3 and TRBJ1-5; TRBD1 might be the D (6 bases). The CDR3 runs to 14 residues. Trimming cost V 2 bases and J 6 bases, with 11 bases left between them. CDR1 is ENHRY and CDR2 is SYGVKD in the germline V gene. CDR3 residues: CAISEAGDGQPQHF. Written as DNA, the CDR3 is TGTGCCATCAGTGAGGCAGGGGACGGTCAGCCCCAGCATTTT.

The genes are TRBV6-1 and TRBJ2-5, with TRBD1 matching 7 bases. Germline V CDR1 and CDR2: MNHNS, SASEGT. The CDR3 consists of 13 residues. V was pared by 4 bases and J by 5 bases, with 4 bases of the junction left unmatched. CDR3 bases: TGTGCCAGCAGTGCAAGGGGGCCGGAGACCCAGTACTTC. Its translation is CASSARGPETQYF.

This sequence joins TRBV3-1 and TRBJ1-1, with unresolved D. Germline CDR1 LGHDT, CDR2 YNNKEL (reference sequence). The CDR3 contains 12 residues. V was cut by 1 base and J by 9 bases, with 9 bases left in between. The CDR3 DNA reads as TGTGCCAGCAGCCAAGCAAAACAACAAGCTTTCTTT. It translates to CASSQAKQQAFF. The entire variable domain, with the rest obtained from reference TRBV3-1 and TRBJ1-1, is as follows: DTAVSQTPKYLVTQMGNDKSIKCEQNLGHDTMYWYKQDSKKFLKIMFSYNNKELIINETVPNRFSPKSPDKAHLNLHINSLELGDSAVYFCASSQAKQQAFFGQGTRLTVV.

In this sample, this clonotype turned up a few times. The chain links TRBV15 to TRBJ2-5; D is unclear. Germline values: CDR1 LNHNV, CDR2 YYDKDF (reference sequence). V lost 0 bases to trimming and J lost 3 bases, with 8 bases between them. The CDR3 has 14 residues. The CDR3 reads CATSRDRQEETQYF. The CDR3 DNA sequence: TGTGCCACCAGCAGAGATCGGCAGGAAGAGACCCAGTACTTC.

This chain links TRBV19 with TRBJ2-2; 8 bases line up with TRBD1. V gave up 4 bases and J gave up 6 bases; unmatched junction bases: 4. Germline loops: CDR1 LNHDA, CDR2 SQIVND (reference sequence). The CDR3 is 14 residues long. CDR3 in DNA: TGTGCCAGTAGTAATTACAGGGGGTCCGGGGAGCTGTTTTTT. Amino acid sequence: CASSNYRGSGELFF.

This clonotype was seen only a few times. The chain links TRBV6-2 or TRBV6-3 to TRBJ2-3; 8 bases line up with TRBD2. The CDR3 covers 16 residues. Germline CDR1 MNHEY, CDR2 SVGEGT. With 5 bases clipped from V and 2 bases from J, the junction kept 9 bases outside the gene matches. The CDR3 DNA follows: TGTGCCAGCAGTACCGGACTAGCCTTTTACACAGATACGCAGTATTTT. Encoded protein: CASSTGLAFYTDTQYF.

Of note for this clonotype: A junction boundary mismatches the germline segment, possibly from a read error. This sequence joins TRBV6-1 and TRBJ1-1; D may be TRBD1 (5 bases). The CDR3 is 15 amino acids. The germline gives CDR1 MNHNS, CDR2 SASEGT. The CDR3 loop reads CASREVGGWNTEAFF. The DNA for the CDR3 is TGTGCCAGCAGGGAAGTCGGGGGATGGAACACTGAAGCTTTCTTT.

This clonotype was observed a handful of times. The chain links TRBV20-1 to TRBJ2-7; TRBD1 or TRBD2 may be the D gene (5 bases each). The V gene's germline CDR1 is DFQATT and CDR2 SNEGSKA (reference sequence). The CDR3 covers 14 residues. Trimming took 1 base from V and 2 from J, leaving 12 bases between them. CDR3 in DNA: TGCAGTGCTAGAGTTCGTGGGGGTCCCTACGAGCAGTACTTC. It translates to CSARVRGGPYEQYF.

This clonotype was found a few times. The chain has TRBV30 and TRBJ2-5, with 8 nucleotides matching TRBD1. Germline trimming cut 0 bases from V and 5 bases from J; bases unmatched to any gene: 8. The germline gives CDR1 GTSNPN, CDR2 SVGIG (reference sequence). The CDR3 length is 15 residues. DNA for the CDR3: TGTGCCTGGAGTGTAGCCGGGACAGGCATGGAGACCCAGTACTTC. Its translation: CAWSVAGTGMETQYF. Complete variable domain (other parts from reference TRBV30 and TRBJ2-5): SQTIHQWPATLVQPVGSPLSLECTVEGTSNPNLYWYRQAAGRGLQLLFYSVGIGQISSEVPQNLSASRPQDRQFILSSKKLLLSDSGFYLCAWSVAGTGMETQYFGPGTRLLVL.

This clonotype was counted a few times. The chain couples TRBV10-2 to TRBJ2-5; TRBD1 agrees at 7 bases. The germline V gene encodes CDR1 WSHSY and CDR2 SAAADI. V lost 8 bases and J lost 4; bases outside the gene matches: 7. This CDR3 has 13 residues. The CDR3 spells CASQGQLGETQYF. CDR3 sequence (DNA): TGCGCCAGCCAGGGACAGCTGGGAGAGACCCAGTACTTC.

This clonotype was picked up a small number of times. The CDR3, as DNA: TGTGCCTGGAGTGTACCCCTGGCCGGCTACACCTTC. This translates into CAWSVPLAGYTF. The chain couples TRBV30 to TRBJ1-2; D gene unclear. The CDR3 totals 12 residues. Germline V gene lookup returns CDR1 GTSNPN and CDR2 SVGIG (reference sequence). The ends were cut back, 0 bases at V and 8 bases at J, with 10 bases in the middle.

The chain links TRBV7-3 to TRBJ1-6; 10 bases fit TRBD1. The CDR3 covers 15 residues. Germline values: CDR1 SGHTA, CDR2 FQGTGA. Trimming at V came to 5 bases and at J to 8 bases, leaving 6 bases not matched to a gene. CDR3 region: CASSPSGTGDSPLHF. DNA of the CDR3: TGTGCCAGCAGCCCCTCCGGGACAGGGGATTCACCCCTCCACTTT.

This clonotype was seen a handful of times. The chain couples TRBV20-1 to TRBJ2-7; perhaps TRBD2 as D (6 bases). Looked up from germline, CDR1 is DFQATT and CDR2 is SNEGSKA (reference sequence). This CDR3 is built from 14 residues. Trimming took off 1 base at V and 5 bases at J, with 15 bases between the two ends. The CDR3 nucleotides are TGCAGTGCTAGAGTTGTCGGGAGTTTCAACGAGCAGTACTTC. Its protein product is CSARVVGSFNEQYF.

Only a few counts were recorded for this clonotype. The chain is built from TRBV6-1 and TRBJ2-3; unclear D gene. V was trimmed by 8 bases and J by 1 base, leaving 13 bases between them. Germline CDR1 MNHNS, CDR2 SASEGT. The CDR3 sequence is 14 residues long. The CDR3 DNA is TGTGCCAGCCGCCGCGCTGTGGGCACAGATACGCAGTATTTT. Amino acids: CASRRAVGTDTQYF.